The 2 T cell receptor beta chains below all came from one sample that was sequenced in a study of cytomegalovirus exposure and HLA in healthy donors. The PCR had 60 Vbeta and 13 Jbeta primers. Profiled with immunoSEQ multiplex PCR; TCRdb holds only in-frame clones, not every one. The sample lists tens of thousands of clones, approximately 87% occurring once. The specimen sequenced was PBMCs. The origin of the receptors is a boy aged 5-17 years in good health and CMV-seronegative.

The J gene is TRBJ2-3, the V gene TRBV6-5, with D tentatively TRBD1 (6 bases). Germline loops: CDR1 MNHEY, CDR2 SVGAGI. The CDR3 is 16 residues long. Trimming stripped 1 base from V and 1 base from J, with 12 bases between. The chain's CDR3 is CASSYLQGLGTDTQYF. Written as DNA, the CDR3 is TGTGCCAGCAGTTACTTACAGGGATTGGGCACAGATACGCAGTATTTT.

The chain uses TRBV11-2 and TRBJ2-7; 9 nucleotides match TRBD1. Trimming cost V 6 bases and J 4 bases; bases outside gene matches: 7. Germline V gene data show CDR1 as SGHAT and CDR2 as FQNNGV. This CDR3 has 14 amino acids. CDR3 residues: CASRDRGKSYEQYF. CDR3 nucleotide sequence: TGTGCCAGCAGGGACAGGGGAAAATCTTACGAGCAGTACTTC.